Below, 9 T cell receptor beta chains from the same sample are listed, as sequenced in a study of shared clonotypes between healthy human individuals. Produced via immunoSEQ multiplex PCR; TCRdb's table is partial and in-frame only. Of about 500,000 clones in the sample, approximately 77% were seen once. The sequencing input was PBMCs. The receptor source for this set is a woman aged 40 to 50 in good health. Some clones in this sample may be carry-over from other donors' samples.

The genes are TRBV2 and TRBJ1-1; D is perhaps TRBD1 (6 bases). CDR1 SNHLY and CDR2 FYNNEI come from the germline V gene. The germline V and J ends were trimmed by 8 bases and 8 bases, with 15 bases remaining between them. This CDR3 has 12 amino acids. DNA for the CDR3: TGTGCCAGCCGAACAGGGCTGGGAGAAGCTTTCTTT. The encoded protein is CASRTGLGEAFF.

The chain carries TRBV5-6 and TRBJ2-4; 8 bases agree with TRBD1. The CDR3 extends over 13 amino acids. With 2 bases clipped from V and 14 bases from J, the junction kept 9 bases outside the gene matches. In germline, CDR1 is SGHDT, CDR2 YYEEEE. The chain's CDR3 is CASSLVDRGVEYF. For the CDR3, the DNA is TGTGCCAGCAGCTTAGTTGACAGGGGTGTTGAGTACTTC.

The CDR3 coding sequence is TGTGCCAGCAATCTGGGATCTGGAAACACCATATATTTT. It is translated as CASNLGSGNTIYF. This chain links TRBV28 with TRBJ1-3, with no clear D. This CDR3 spans 13 amino acids. The germline CDR1 and CDR2 sequences are MDHEN and SYDVKM. V lost 7 bases and J 1 base, leaving 8 bases between the germline ends.

This chain connects TRBV19 to TRBJ1-2; D possibly corresponds to TRBD1 (5 bases). Germline loops: CDR1 LNHDA, CDR2 SQIVND (reference sequence). The length of the CDR3 is 14 residues. The germline V and J ends were trimmed by 7 bases and 3 bases, with 15 bases remaining between them. The CDR3 spells CASTRGDPYYGYTF. The CDR3 nucleotides read TGTGCCAGTACAAGAGGGGACCCCTACTATGGCTACACCTTC.

Concerning this clone: This likely traces to a read error, being one base from a far larger clone. The chain couples TRBV4-2 to TRBJ1-2; D uncertain. Germline CDR1 and CDR2: LGHNA and YNFKEQ. The CDR3 runs 13 residues. DNA of the CDR3: TGTGCCAGCGGCCAAGAATATCAAGGCGGCTACACCTTC. It is translated as CASGQEYQGGYTF.

The CDR3 loop reads CASSLVPESKPQHF. CDR3 bases: TGTGCCAGCAGCTTAGTCCCGGAATCAAAGCCCCAGCATTTT. The chain is built from TRBV7-2 and TRBJ1-5, with D uncertain. With 1 base removed from V and 8 bases from J, the gap between germline ends came to 12 bases. The germline V gene has CDR1 SGHTA and CDR2 FQGNSA. The CDR3 consists of 14 residues.

V gene TRBV5-4 combines with J gene TRBJ2-7; D might be TRBD2 (6 bases). Germline V CDR1 and CDR2: SGHNT, YYREEE (reference sequence). The germline V and J ends were trimmed by 4 bases and 4 bases, with 18 bases remaining between them. The CDR3 spans 15 residues. The CDR3 is CASSRSGSGVYEQYF. DNA for the CDR3: TGTGCCAGCAGCCGGTCCGGGAGTGGTGTGTACGAGCAGTACTTC.

The chain is built from TRBV6-6 and TRBJ2-1; possible D gene TRBD2, 5 bases. CDR1 is MNHNY, CDR2 SVGAGI, per germline (reference sequence). The length of the CDR3 is 14 residues. Trimming removed 4 bases at V and 6 bases at J, with 13 bases between. CDR3 nucleotide sequence: TGTGCCAGCAGTTTAACTAGTTTCCGCAATGAGCAGTTCTTC. Its protein product is CASSLTSFRNEQFF.

Regarding this clone: The sample has other DNA sequences that encode this CDR3 too. This chain joins TRBV9 and TRBJ2-4; possibly TRBD2 for D (6 bases). CDR3 length: 14 residues. V was clipped by 2 bases and J by 1 base, with 7 bases between them. Germline lookup yields CDR1 SGDLS and CDR2 YYNGEE. The CDR3 reads CASSVGGAKNIQYF. CDR3 bases: TGTGCCAGCAGCGTGGGGGGTGCCAAAAACATTCAGTACTTC. The complete variable domain, with remaining parts taken from reference TRBV9 and TRBJ2-4, reads DSGVTQTPKHLITATGQRVTLRCSPRSGDLSVYWYQQSLDQGLQFLIQYYNGEERAKGNILERFSAQQFPDLHSELNLSSLELGDSALYFCASSVGGAKNIQYFGAGTRLSVL.